What follows are 17 T cell receptor beta chains derived from one specimen sequenced in a study of shared clonotypes between healthy human individuals. Clones were read by immunoSEQ multiplex PCR, and TCRdb kept only the in-frame ones, dropping some. The table includes some 2.1 million clones, around 95% detected once. The source material was naive CD4+ T cells sorted from blood. The subset denotes: CD45RA+ positively selected. The source of these receptors is a man between 18 and 29 years old in good health.

The chain couples TRBV28 to TRBJ1-1; D may be TRBD1 (5 bases). This CDR3 has 11 residues. The ends were cut back, 5 bases at V and 10 bases at J, with 11 bases in the middle. Germline values: CDR1 MDHEN, CDR2 SYDVKM. CDR3 sequence: CASSLRGPAFF. CDR3 nucleotides: TGTGCCAGCAGTCTCCGGGGCCCAGCTTTCTTT.

The genes are TRBV5-4 and TRBJ2-2; 11 nucleotides align to TRBD1. Germline CDR1 SGHNT, CDR2 YYREEE (reference sequence). The J segment lost 7 bases and the V segment lost 6 bases, leaving 8 bases of the junction unmatched. This CDR3 is 15 amino acids long. The CDR3 spells CASKWTGGGNGELFF. Here the CDR3 DNA reads TGTGCCAGCAAATGGACAGGGGGCGGGAACGGGGAGCTGTTTTTT.

This chain uses TRBV6-1 with TRBJ2-7; 10 positions agree with TRBD2. V was clipped by 5 bases and J by 4 bases; unmatched bases: 8. The germline CDR1 and CDR2 sequences are MNHNS and SASEGT. The CDR3 is 15 amino acids. CDR3 sequence: CASSKLGLAQYEQYF. CDR3 sequence (DNA): TGTGCCAGCAGTAAGTTGGGACTAGCGCAGTACGAGCAGTACTTC.

This clone has just one count. The chain combines TRBV5-4 with TRBJ2-2, with TRBD2 identical over 11 bases. The V and J ends lost 2 bases and 3 bases, in that order; junction bases with no gene match: 6. Germline CDR1 SGHNT, CDR2 YYREEE (reference sequence). This CDR3 region has 17 residues. The CDR3 spells CASSFGTSGLYTGELFF. CDR3 DNA sequence: TGTGCCAGCAGCTTCGGGACTAGCGGATTATACACCGGGGAGCTGTTTTTT. Full variable domain (rest looked up from reference TRBV5-4 and TRBJ2-2): ETGVTQSPTHLIKTRGQQVTLRCSSQSGHNTVSWYQQALGQGPQFIFQYYREEENGRGNFPPRFSGLQFPNYSSELNVNALELDDSALYLCASSFGTSGLYTGELFFGEGSRLTVL.

The chain carries TRBV5-1 and TRBJ2-7; D may be TRBD1 (6 bases). Per the germline V gene, CDR1 is SGHRS and CDR2 is YFSETQ. V dropped 6 bases and J dropped 0 bases, with 10 bases sitting between them. CDR3 length equals 13 residues. CDR3 loop: CASKPTGSYEQYF. Here the CDR3 DNA reads TGCGCCAGCAAACCGACAGGCTCCTACGAGCAGTACTTC.

Concerning this clone: Germline is not matched at one junction end, which may reflect a read error. The V call is TRBV4-1, the J call TRBJ2-1, with TRBD1 identical over 9 bases. Germline assignment: CDR1 MGHRA and CDR2 YSYEKL. The CDR3 consists of 13 residues. CDR3 protein: CASRQAGTGKQFF. CDR3 DNA sequence: TGCGCCAGCAGACAAGCCGGGACAGGGAAGCAGTTCTTC.

The CDR3 nucleotides read TGTGCCAGCAGCCCAGTTCCCGGGGTGGCCTATTTT. The encoded protein is CASSPVPGVAYF. This chain links TRBV27 with TRBJ2-3; possibly TRBD2 for D (5 bases). The germline V and J ends were trimmed by 6 bases and 15 bases, with 19 bases remaining between them. The CDR3 length is 12 residues. The germline CDR1 and CDR2 sequences are MNHEY and SMNVEV (reference sequence).

The chain recombines TRBV19 with TRBJ2-3; D possibly matches TRBD1 or TRBD2 (5 bases each). The germline V gene has CDR1 LNHDA and CDR2 SQIVND (reference sequence). The CDR3 is made up of 14 amino acids. V dropped 7 bases and J dropped 4 bases, with 15 bases sitting between them. The CDR3 loop reads CASTSGGVADTQYF. DNA of the CDR3: TGTGCCAGTACCTCTGGGGGAGTAGCAGATACGCAGTATTTT.

The V and J genes are TRBV18 and TRBJ2-6; D uncertain. Germline V lookup: CDR1 KGHSH, CDR2 LQKENI. The CDR3 is 17 amino acids. Between the trimmed V and J ends, which lost 3 bases and 4 bases, there was a span of 16 bases. The CDR3 spells CASSPIIGVTGANVLTF. CDR3 coding DNA: TGTGCCAGCTCACCCATCATTGGAGTCACGGGGGCCAACGTCCTGACTTTC.

The chain uses TRBV19 and TRBJ1-5; D may be TRBD1 (5 bases). The germline gives CDR1 LNHDA, CDR2 SQIVND (reference sequence). This CDR3 comprises 17 residues. V lost 1 base and J 2 bases, leaving 15 bases between the germline ends. The CDR3 is CASSIAAGDQGNQPQHF. CDR3 coding DNA: TGTGCCAGTAGTATAGCCGCGGGGGACCAGGGCAATCAGCCCCAGCATTTT.

The rearrangement links TRBV5-1 to TRBJ2-7; TRBD1 might be the D (5 bases). Germline CDR1 reads SGHRS; CDR2 reads YFSETQ. Trimming shortened V by 3 bases and J by 3 bases, and 19 bases separated the two germline ends. The CDR3 sequence is 16 residues long. The CDR3 DNA sequence: TGCGCCAGCAGCTGGGTAGGGGTTATGGACGGCTACGAGCAGTACTTC. Amino acid sequence: CASSWVGVMDGYEQYF.

The chain joins TRBV5-5 to TRBJ2-2; D remains unclear. Trimming removed 2 bases from V and 0 bases from J, with 14 bases in between. Germline V CDR1 and CDR2: SGHKS, YYEKEE (reference sequence). The CDR3 is 17 amino acids. CDR3 sequence: CASSFARRTANTGELFF. CDR3 sequence (DNA): TGTGCCAGCAGCTTCGCCCGGCGCACCGCGAACACCGGGGAGCTGTTTTTT. The full variable domain, with the rest looked up from reference TRBV5-5 and TRBJ2-2, is DAGVTQSPTHLIKTRGQQVTLRCSPISGHKSVSWYQQVLGQGPQFIFQYYEKEERGRGNFPDRFSARQFPNYSSELNVNALLLGDSALYLCASSFARRTANTGELFFGEGSRLTVL.

The rearrangement links TRBV9 to TRBJ2-5; 7 bases line up with TRBD1. CDR3 length: 15 amino acids. In germline, CDR1 is SGDLS, CDR2 YYNGEE. V dropped 0 bases and J dropped 5; count of bases not matched to a gene: 7. CDR3 sequence (DNA): TGTGCCAGCAGCGTAGCTGTACAGGGGATGGAGACCCAGTACTTC. It specifies CASSVAVQGMETQYF.

The chain uses TRBV30 and TRBJ2-3; TRBD2 might be the D (5 bases). Germline V gene sequence: CDR1 GTSNPN, CDR2 SVGIG (reference sequence). Trimming removed 3 bases from V and 2 bases from J, with 9 bases in between. The CDR3 has 13 residues. In DNA, the CDR3 is TGTGCCTGGAGCGGACTGATCACAGATACGCAGTATTTT. Protein: CAWSGLITDTQYF.

This clone was picked up one time. This rearrangement joins TRBV10-2 to TRBJ2-5; D not resolved. Trimming took 0 bases from V and 4 from J, leaving 6 bases between them. The germline V gene encodes CDR1 WSHSY and CDR2 SAAADI. The CDR3 is 13 amino acids. The CDR3 nucleotides are TGCGCCAGCAGTGAGTCCCGATCAGAGACCCAGTACTTC. It translates to CASSESRSETQYF.

The V call is TRBV7-2, the J call TRBJ2-5; D uncertain. Trimming stripped 1 base from V and 5 bases from J, with 5 bases between. Germline V gives CDR1 SGHTA, CDR2 FQGNSA. CDR3 size: 12 residues. DNA of the CDR3: TGTGCCAGCAGCTTAGGAAGCGAGACCCAGTACTTC. It specifies CASSLGSETQYF.

This chain joins TRBV29-1 and TRBJ1-4; a possible D gene is TRBD1 (6 bases). Germline CDR1 SQVTM, CDR2 ANQGSEA. The CDR3 is 15 residues long. With 1 base removed from V and 8 bases from J, the gap between germline ends came to 17 bases. This CDR3 reads CSVEGLGGGGEKLFF. In nucleotides, the CDR3 is TGCAGCGTTGAAGGGCTTGGAGGGGGAGGAGAAAAACTGTTTTTT.